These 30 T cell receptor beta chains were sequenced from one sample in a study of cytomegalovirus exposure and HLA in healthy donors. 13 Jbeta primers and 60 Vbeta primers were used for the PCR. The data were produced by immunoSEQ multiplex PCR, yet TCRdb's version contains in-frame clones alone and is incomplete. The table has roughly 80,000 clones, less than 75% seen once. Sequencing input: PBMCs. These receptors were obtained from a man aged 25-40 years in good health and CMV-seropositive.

The CDR3 loop reads CASSQDGLQGRTEAFF. The DNA of the CDR3 is TGTGCCAGCAGCCAAGATGGGCTACAGGGACGAACTGAAGCTTTCTTT. V gene TRBV4-2 combines with J gene TRBJ1-1, with D possibly matching TRBD1 (6 bases). V gave up 0 bases and J gave up 5 bases, with 16 bases separating them. The CDR3 is 16 residues long. CDR1 is LGHNA and CDR2 is YNFKEQ in the germline V gene.

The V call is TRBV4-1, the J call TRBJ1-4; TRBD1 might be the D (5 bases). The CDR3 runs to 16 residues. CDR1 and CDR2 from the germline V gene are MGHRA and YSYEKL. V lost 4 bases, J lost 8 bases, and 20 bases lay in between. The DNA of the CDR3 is TGCGCCAGCAGCCCCTGGGAGGGAGGGACGGTCGAAAAACTGTTTTTT. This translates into CASSPWEGGTVEKLFF.

The CDR3 bases are TGTGCCAGCAGCTTCGAGATGAACACTGAAGCTTTCTTT. It codes for CASSFEMNTEAFF. The chain carries TRBV7-9 and TRBJ1-1, with D unresolved. The V and J ends lost 3 bases and 0 bases respectively, with 5 bases between them. From germline, CDR1 is SEHNR and CDR2 FQNEAQ (reference sequence). This CDR3 is 13 amino acids long.

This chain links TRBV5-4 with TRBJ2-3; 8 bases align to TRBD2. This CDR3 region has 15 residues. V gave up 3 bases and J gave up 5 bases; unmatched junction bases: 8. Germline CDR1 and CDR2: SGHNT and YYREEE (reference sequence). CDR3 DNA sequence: TGTGCCAGCAGCTCCCGGGGGGGCCGGGGAGATACGCAGTATTTT. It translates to CASSSRGGRGDTQYF.

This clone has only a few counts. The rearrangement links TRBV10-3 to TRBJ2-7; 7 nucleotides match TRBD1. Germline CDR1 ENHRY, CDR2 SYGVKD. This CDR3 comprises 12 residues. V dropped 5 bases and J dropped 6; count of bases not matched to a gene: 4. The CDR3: CAISSDRVEQYF. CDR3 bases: TGTGCCATCAGTTCTGACAGGGTCGAGCAGTACTTC.

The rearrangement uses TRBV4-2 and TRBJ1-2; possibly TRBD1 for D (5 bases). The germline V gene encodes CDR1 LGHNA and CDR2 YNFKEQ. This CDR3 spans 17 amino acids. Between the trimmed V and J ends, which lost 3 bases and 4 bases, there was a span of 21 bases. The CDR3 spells CASSHSGPFGGSYGYTF. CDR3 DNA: TGTGCCAGCAGCCACTCGGGGCCTTTCGGGGGTAGCTATGGCTACACCTTC.

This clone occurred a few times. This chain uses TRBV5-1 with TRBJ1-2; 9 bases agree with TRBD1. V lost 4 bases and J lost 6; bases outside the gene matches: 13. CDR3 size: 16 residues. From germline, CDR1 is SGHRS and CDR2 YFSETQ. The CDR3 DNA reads TGCGCCAGCAGCGCTACTACTCCGACAGGGGGTCATGGCTACACCTTC. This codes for CASSATTPTGGHGYTF.

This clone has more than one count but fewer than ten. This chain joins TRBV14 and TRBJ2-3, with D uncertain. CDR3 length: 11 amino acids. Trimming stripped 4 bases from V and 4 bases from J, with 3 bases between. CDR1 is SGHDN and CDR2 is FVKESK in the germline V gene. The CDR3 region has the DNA TGTGCCAGCAGCCGAGCAGATACGCAGTATTTT. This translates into CASSRADTQYF.

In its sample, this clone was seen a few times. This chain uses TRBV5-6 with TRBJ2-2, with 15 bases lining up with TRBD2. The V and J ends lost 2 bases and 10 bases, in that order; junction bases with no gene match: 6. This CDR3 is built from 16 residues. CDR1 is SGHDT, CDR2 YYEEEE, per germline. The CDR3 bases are TGTGCCAGCAGCTTAGGACTAGCGGGAGGGCCCGAGGAGCTGTTTTTT. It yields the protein CASSLGLAGGPEELFF.

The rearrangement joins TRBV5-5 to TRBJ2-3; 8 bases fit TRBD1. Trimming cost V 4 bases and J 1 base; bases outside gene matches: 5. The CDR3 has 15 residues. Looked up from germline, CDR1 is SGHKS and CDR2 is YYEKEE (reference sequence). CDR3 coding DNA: TGTGCCAGCAGCCCCCAGGACAGGGGCACAGATACGCAGTATTTT. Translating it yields CASSPQDRGTDTQYF.

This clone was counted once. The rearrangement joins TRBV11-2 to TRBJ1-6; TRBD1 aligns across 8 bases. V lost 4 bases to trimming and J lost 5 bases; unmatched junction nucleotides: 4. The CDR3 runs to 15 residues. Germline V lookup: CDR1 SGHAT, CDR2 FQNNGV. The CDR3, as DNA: TGTGCCAGCAGCTCGACAGGGGCACATAATTCACCCCTCCACTTT. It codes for CASSSTGAHNSPLHF.

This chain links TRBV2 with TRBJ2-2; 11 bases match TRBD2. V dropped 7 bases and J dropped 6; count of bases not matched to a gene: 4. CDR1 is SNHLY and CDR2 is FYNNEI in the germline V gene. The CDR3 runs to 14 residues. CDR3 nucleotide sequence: TGTGCCAGCAATAGCGGGAGGGCAGCCGGGGAGCTGTTTTTT. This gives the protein CASNSGRAAGELFF. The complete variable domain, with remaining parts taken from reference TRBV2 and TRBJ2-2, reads EPEVTQTPSHQVTQMGQEVILRCVPISNHLYFYWYRQILGQKVEFLVSFYNNEISEKSEIFDDQFSVERPDGSNFTLKIRSTKLEDSAMYFCASNSGRAAGELFFGEGSRLTVL.

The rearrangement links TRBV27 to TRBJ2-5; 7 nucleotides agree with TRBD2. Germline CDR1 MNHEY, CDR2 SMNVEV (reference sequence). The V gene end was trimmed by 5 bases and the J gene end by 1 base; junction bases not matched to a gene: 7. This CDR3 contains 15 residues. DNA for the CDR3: TGTGCCAGCAGTGCCGCGGGAGCTTCCCAAGAGACCCAGTACTTC. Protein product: CASSAAGASQETQYF.

The chain's CDR3 is CASSHWLAEDTQYF. CDR3 nucleotide sequence: TGCGCCAGCAGCCATTGGTTAGCTGAGGATACGCAGTATTTT. V usage is TRBV4-1 and J usage is TRBJ2-3; no definite D call. The germline V gene encodes CDR1 MGHRA and CDR2 YSYEKL. V was cut by 3 bases and J by 6 bases, with 13 bases left in between. The CDR3 loop spans 14 amino acids.

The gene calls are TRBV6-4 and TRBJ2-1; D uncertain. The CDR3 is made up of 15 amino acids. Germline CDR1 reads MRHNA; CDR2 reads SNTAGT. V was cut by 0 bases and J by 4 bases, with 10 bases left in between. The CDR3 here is CASSDSREPYNEQFF. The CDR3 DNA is TGTGCCAGCAGTGACTCGAGAGAACCATACAATGAGCAGTTCTTC.

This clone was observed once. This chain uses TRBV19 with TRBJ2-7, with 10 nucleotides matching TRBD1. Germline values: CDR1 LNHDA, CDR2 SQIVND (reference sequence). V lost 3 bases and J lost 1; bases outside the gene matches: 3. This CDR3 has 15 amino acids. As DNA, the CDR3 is TGTGCCAGTAGTATTCCGGGACAGGGGTCCTACGAGCAGTACTTC. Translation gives CASSIPGQGSYEQYF. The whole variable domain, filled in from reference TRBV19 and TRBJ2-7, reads DGGITQSPKYLFRKEGQNVTLSCEQNLNHDAMYWYRQDPGQGLRLIYYSQIVNDFQKGDIAEGYSVSREKKESFPLTVTSAQKNPTAFYLCASSIPGQGSYEQYFGPGTRLTVT.

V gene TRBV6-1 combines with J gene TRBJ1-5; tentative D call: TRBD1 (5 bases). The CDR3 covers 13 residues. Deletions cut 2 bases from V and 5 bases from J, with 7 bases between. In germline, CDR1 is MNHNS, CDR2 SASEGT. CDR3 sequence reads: CASSEMGHQPQHF. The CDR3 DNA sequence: TGTGCCAGCAGTGAAATGGGGCATCAGCCCCAGCATTTT.

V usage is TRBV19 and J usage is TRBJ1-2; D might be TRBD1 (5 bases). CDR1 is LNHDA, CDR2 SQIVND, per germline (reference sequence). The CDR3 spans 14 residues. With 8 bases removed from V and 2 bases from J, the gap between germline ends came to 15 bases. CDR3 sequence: CASRAGGGNYGYTF. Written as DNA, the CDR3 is TGTGCCAGTCGGGCCGGGGGTGGAAACTATGGCTACACCTTC.

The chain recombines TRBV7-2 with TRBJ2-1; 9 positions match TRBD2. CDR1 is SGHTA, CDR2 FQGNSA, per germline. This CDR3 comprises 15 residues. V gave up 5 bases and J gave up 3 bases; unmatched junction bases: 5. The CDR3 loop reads CASSLSSGVYNEQFF. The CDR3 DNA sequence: TGTGCCAGCAGCCTCTCTAGCGGGGTCTACAATGAGCAGTTCTTC. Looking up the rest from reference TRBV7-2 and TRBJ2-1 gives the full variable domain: GAGVSQSPSNKVTEKGKDVELRCDPISGHTALYWYRQSLGQGLEFLIYFQGNSAPDKSGLPSDRFSAERTGGSVSTLTIQRTQQEDSAVYLCASSLSSGVYNEQFFGPGTRLTVL.

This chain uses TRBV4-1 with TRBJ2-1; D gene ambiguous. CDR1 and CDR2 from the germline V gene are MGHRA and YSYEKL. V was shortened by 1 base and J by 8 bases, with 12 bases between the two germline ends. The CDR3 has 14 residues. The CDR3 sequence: CASSQGVTDDEQFF. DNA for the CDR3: TGCGCCAGCAGCCAAGGGGTTACAGATGATGAGCAGTTCTTC.

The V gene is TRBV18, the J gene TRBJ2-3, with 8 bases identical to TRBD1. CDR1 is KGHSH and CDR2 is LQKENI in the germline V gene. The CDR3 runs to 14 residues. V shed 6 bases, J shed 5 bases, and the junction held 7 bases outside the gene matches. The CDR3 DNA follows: TGTGCCAGCTCGCATACCGACAGGGGAGATACGCAGTATTTT. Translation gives CASSHTDRGDTQYF.

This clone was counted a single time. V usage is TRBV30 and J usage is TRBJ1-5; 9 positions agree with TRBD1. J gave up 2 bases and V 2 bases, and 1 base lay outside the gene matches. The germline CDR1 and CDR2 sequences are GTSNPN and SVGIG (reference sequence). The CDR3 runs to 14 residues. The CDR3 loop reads CAWSRTGGNQPQHF. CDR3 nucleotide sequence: TGTGCCTGGAGTCGGACAGGGGGCAATCAGCCCCAGCATTTT.

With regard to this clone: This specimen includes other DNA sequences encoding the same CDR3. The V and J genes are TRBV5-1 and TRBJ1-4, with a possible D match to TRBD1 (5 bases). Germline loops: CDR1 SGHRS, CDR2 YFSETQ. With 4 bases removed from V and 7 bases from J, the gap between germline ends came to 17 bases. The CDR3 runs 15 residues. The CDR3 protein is CASSLQGYLFEKLFF. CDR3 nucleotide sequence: TGCGCCAGCAGCCTGCAGGGATACCTATTTGAAAAACTGTTTTTT.

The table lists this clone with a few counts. The DNA of the CDR3 is TGCGCCAGCAGCTTTGGGACTAGCGGCTATTACACCGGGGAGCTGTTTTTT. Amino acid sequence: CASSFGTSGYYTGELFF. The chain couples TRBV5-1 to TRBJ2-2, with 11 bases identical to TRBD2. The CDR3 extends over 17 amino acids. Losses at the gene ends were 2 bases for V and 3 bases for J; bases not matched to a gene: 6. CDR1 is SGHRS and CDR2 is YFSETQ in the germline V gene.

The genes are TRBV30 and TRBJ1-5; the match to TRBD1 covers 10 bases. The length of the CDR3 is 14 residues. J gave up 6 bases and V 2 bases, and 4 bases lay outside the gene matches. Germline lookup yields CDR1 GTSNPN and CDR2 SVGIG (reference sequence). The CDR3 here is CAWSRDRGGQPQHF. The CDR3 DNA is TGTGCCTGGAGTAGGGACAGGGGCGGTCAGCCCCAGCATTTT.

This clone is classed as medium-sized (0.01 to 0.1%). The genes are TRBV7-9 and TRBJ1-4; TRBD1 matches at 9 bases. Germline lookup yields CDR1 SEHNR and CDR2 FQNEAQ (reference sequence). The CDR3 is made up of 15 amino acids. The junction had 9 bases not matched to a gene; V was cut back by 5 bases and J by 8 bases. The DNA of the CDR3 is TGTGCCAGCAGCCTAGGGGACAGGGCGGACGAAAAACTGTTTTTT. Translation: CASSLGDRADEKLFF.

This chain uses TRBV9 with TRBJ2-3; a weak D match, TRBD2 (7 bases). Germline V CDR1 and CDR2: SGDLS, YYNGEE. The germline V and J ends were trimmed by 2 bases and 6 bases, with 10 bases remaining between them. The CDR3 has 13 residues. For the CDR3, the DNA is TGTGCCAGCAGCGTGGGGGGGCCGGATACGCAGTATTTT. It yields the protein CASSVGGPDTQYF. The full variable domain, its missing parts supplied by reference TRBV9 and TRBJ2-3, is DSGVTQTPKHLITATGQRVTLRCSPRSGDLSVYWYQQSLDQGLQFLIQYYNGEERAKGNILERFSAQQFPDLHSELNLSSLELGDSALYFCASSVGGPDTQYFGPGTRLTVL.

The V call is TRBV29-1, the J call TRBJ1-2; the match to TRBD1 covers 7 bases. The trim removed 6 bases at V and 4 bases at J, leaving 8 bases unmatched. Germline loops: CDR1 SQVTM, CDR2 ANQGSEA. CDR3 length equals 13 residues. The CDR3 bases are TGCAGCGTACCGACAGGGTCAAGCTATGGCTACACCTTC. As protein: CSVPTGSSYGYTF.

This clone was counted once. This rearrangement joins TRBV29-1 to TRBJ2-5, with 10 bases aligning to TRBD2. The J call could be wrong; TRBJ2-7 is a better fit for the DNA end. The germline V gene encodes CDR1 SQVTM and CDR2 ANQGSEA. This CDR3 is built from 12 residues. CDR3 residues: CSVESSGSEQYF. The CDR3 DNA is TGCAGCGTTGAGTCTAGCGGGAGCGAGCAGTACTTC.

The CDR3 nucleotides read TGTGCCAGTAGTATAGATATCACTCGGTGGCGGGCACAAGAGACCCAGTACTTC. Translating gives CASSIDITRWRAQETQYF. The V gene is TRBV19, the J gene TRBJ2-5, with D perhaps TRBD2 (5 bases). This CDR3 contains 18 residues. V gave up 0 bases and J gave up 2 bases, with 19 bases separating them. Germline V gene data show CDR1 as LNHDA and CDR2 as SQIVND (reference sequence).